Here is one TCR beta chain with its context. Antigen: not known. This entry is derived from a study of shared clonotypes between healthy human individuals. Germline CDR1 MGHRA, CDR2 YSYEKL. V was cut by 2 bases and J by 9 bases, with 7 bases left in between. The CDR3 has 11 amino acids. Whole-study results and caveats: The study sampled only blood, and tissue repertoires likely differ.

The genomic DNA of each subset was split evenly across several immunoSEQ plates. Sequencing was performed with immunoSEQ multiplex PCR; in TCRdb, only in-frame clones are kept and a portion is missing. The sample comprises roughly 1,100,000 clones, 60% to 80% of which are singletons, and about 1.5% rests with the top ten. Sequenced sample: memory CD4+ T cells sorted from blood. Subset: CD45RA-negative fraction. This TCR was recovered from a man between 18 and 35 years old in good health. V and J are TRBV4-1 and TRBJ1-1; D uncertain. The DNA of the CDR3 is TGCGCCAGCAGCCAATTGGGTAAAGCTTTCTTT. Its protein product is CASSQLGKAFF.